One and the same sample provided the 20 T cell receptor beta chains below, sequenced in a study of neurological immune-mediated disorders. TCRdb re-called the 5' RACE reads through MiXCR, storing one row per CDR3 protein. The profile shows some 77,000 distinct CDR3 sequences, roughly 9% of them singletons. Input material: PBMCs. These receptors were collected from a man aged 50-60 years in good health.

The rearrangement links TRBV3-1 to TRBJ2-7, with 8 bases fitting TRBD1. CDR1 LGHDT and CDR2 YNNKEL come from the germline V gene (reference sequence). V was pared by 1 base and J by 2 bases, with 10 bases of the junction left unmatched. The CDR3 length is 17 residues. Written as DNA, the CDR3 is TGTGCCAGCAGCCAAGTAGGAGGACAGGGAAGAGCCTACGAGCAGTACTTC. Its translation is CASSQVGGQGRAYEQYF.

This clonotype was detected only once. The V and J genes are TRBV15 and TRBJ2-1; no reliable D call. Trimming removed 0 bases from V and 6 bases from J, with 9 bases in between. Germline values: CDR1 LNHNV, CDR2 YYDKDF (reference sequence). There are 14 residues in the CDR3. The CDR3 reads CATSREKSPNEQFF. The CDR3 DNA follows: TGTGCCACCAGCAGAGAGAAATCCCCCAATGAGCAGTTCTTC.

The sample holds many counts of this clonotype. This sequence joins TRBV6-6 and TRBJ1-3; D possibly corresponds to TRBD1 (6 bases). In germline, CDR1 is MNHNY, CDR2 SVGAGI (reference sequence). Trimming shortened V by 6 bases and J by 4 bases, and 16 bases separated the two germline ends. This CDR3 is built from 15 residues. The CDR3 DNA reads as TGTGCCAGCAGCCGACTAACAGGGTCAGGAAACACCATATATTTT. The encoded protein is CASSRLTGSGNTIYF.

This clonotype was observed at least ten times. V gene TRBV6-2 or TRBV6-3 combines with J gene TRBJ1-5; D possibly corresponds to TRBD1 (6 bases). V lost 0 bases, J lost 0 bases, and 9 bases lay in between. Germline V gene lookup returns CDR1 MNHEY and CDR2 SVGEGT. The CDR3 is made up of 16 amino acids. Written as DNA, the CDR3 is TGTGCCAGCAGTTACTCATGGGGGGCTAGCAATCAGCCCCAGCATTTT. It encodes CASSYSWGASNQPQHF.

Ten or more counts support this clonotype. The CDR3 here is CASSSGQGLPLHF. The CDR3 coding sequence is TGTGCCAGCAGCTCGGGACAGGGGCTACCCCTCCACTTT. This rearrangement joins TRBV7-2 to TRBJ1-6, with TRBD1 identical over 10 bases. CDR1 and CDR2 from the germline V gene are SGHTA and FQGNSA. V trimming: 4 bases; J trimming: 12 bases; junction bases outside the gene matches: 3. The CDR3 extends over 13 amino acids.

The sample holds many counts of this clonotype. V usage is TRBV5-4 and J usage is TRBJ1-2; 8 nucleotides align to TRBD1. Trimming took 4 bases from V and 4 from J; bases not matched to a gene: 6. CDR1 is SGHNT, CDR2 YYREEE, per germline (reference sequence). There are 14 residues in the CDR3. The DNA of the CDR3 is TGTGCCAGCAGCACCACCGGGACAGGCTATGGCTACACCTTC. Translation gives CASSTTGTGYGYTF. Drawing the rest from reference TRBV5-4 and TRBJ1-2, the complete variable domain is ETGVTQSPTHLIKTRGQQVTLRCSSQSGHNTVSWYQQALGQGPQFIFQYYREEENGRGNFPPRFSGLQFPNYSSELNVNALELDDSALYLCASSTTGTGYGYTFGSGTRLTVV.

This clonotype was detected many times. CDR3 bases: TGTGCCAGCAGCCAATACCTAGGAAGGAATGAGCAGTTCTTC. It translates to CASSQYLGRNEQFF. V and J are TRBV5-5 and TRBJ2-1; D not certain. The CDR3 length is 14 residues. Trimming took off 4 bases at V and 7 bases at J, with 15 bases between the two ends. CDR1 is SGHKS and CDR2 is YYEKEE in the germline V gene (reference sequence).

This clonotype came up many times. The chain couples TRBV27 to TRBJ2-7, with D tentatively TRBD1 (6 bases). This CDR3 region has 15 residues. CDR1 and CDR2 (germline): MNHEY, SMNVEV (reference sequence). Deletions cut 4 bases from V and 7 bases from J, with 20 bases between. Here the CDR3 reads CASSSRWGTSGEQYF. Written as DNA, the CDR3 is TGTGCCAGCAGTTCTAGGTGGGGGACATCGGGTGAGCAGTACTTC.

This clonotype was recorded at least ten times. CDR3: CASSIMDEQFF. As DNA, the CDR3 is TGTGCCAGCAGTATAATGGATGAGCAGTTCTTC. The chain has TRBV6-1 and TRBJ2-1; D call uncertain. The germline gives CDR1 MNHNS, CDR2 SASEGT. The V end lost 5 bases, the J end lost 8 bases, and 7 bases lay between the germline ends. The CDR3 extends over 11 amino acids.

The table lists this clonotype with many counts. V gene TRBV6-1 combines with J gene TRBJ1-2; 10 nucleotides match TRBD1. J lost 5 bases, V lost 3 bases, and 9 bases had no gene match. This CDR3 region has 16 residues. Germline CDR1 is MNHNS and CDR2 is SASEGT. CDR3 sequence reads: CASSERARTGGYGYTF. The CDR3 nucleotides read TGTGCCAGCAGTGAGCGGGCCCGGACAGGGGGATATGGCTACACCTTC.

This clonotype was detected many times. This sequence joins TRBV7-9 and TRBJ2-5; 10 positions agree with TRBD1. The germline V gene encodes CDR1 SEHNR and CDR2 FQNEAQ (reference sequence). The trim removed 5 bases at V and 5 bases at J, leaving 5 bases unmatched. The CDR3 sequence is 14 residues long. The CDR3 coding sequence is TGTGCCAGCAGCCCCCCGGACAGGGGGGAGACCCAGTACTTC. It translates to CASSPPDRGETQYF.

This clonotype was seen more than once but under ten times. The J gene is TRBJ2-1, the V gene TRBV4-1; D remains ambiguous. Trimming took off 0 bases at V and 6 bases at J, with 9 bases between the two ends. Germline loops: CDR1 MGHRA, CDR2 YSYEKL. The CDR3 extends over 14 amino acids. The CDR3 loop reads CASSQDLITNEQFF. The CDR3 DNA follows: TGCGCCAGCAGCCAAGATCTGATTACCAATGAGCAGTTCTTC.

The sample holds many counts of this clonotype. The rearrangement uses TRBV18 and TRBJ2-1; 10 bases align to TRBD1. V shed 5 bases and J 2 bases; nucleotides not matched to a gene: 3. The germline gives CDR1 KGHSH, CDR2 LQKENI. CDR3 length: 15 residues. Here the CDR3 DNA reads TGTGCCAGCTCAGGGACAGGGGACGCCTACAATGAGCAGTTCTTC. Residues: CASSGTGDAYNEQFF.

This clonotype has at least ten counts. The CDR3 DNA reads as TGTGCCAGCAGTAACCGGGACAGGGGAGCTTTCTTT. Translating gives CASSNRDRGAFF. V gene TRBV6-5 combines with J gene TRBJ1-1, with 10 positions matching TRBD1. CDR3 length: 12 amino acids. CDR1 MNHEY and CDR2 SVGAGI come from the germline V gene. Trimming at V came to 5 bases and at J to 10 bases, leaving 4 bases not matched to a gene.

The J gene is TRBJ2-7, the V gene TRBV20-1; D could derive from TRBD1 or TRBD2 (5 bases each). The V gene lost 1 base and the J gene lost 3 bases, with 10 bases spanning the gap. The CDR3 sequence is 13 residues long. Germline CDR1 reads DFQATT; CDR2 reads SNEGSKA (reference sequence). CDR3 protein: CSARVSGRYEQYF. CDR3 DNA: TGCAGTGCTAGAGTGTCGGGACGCTACGAGCAGTACTTC.

This clonotype was counted ten times or more. This rearrangement joins TRBV29-1 to TRBJ2-3; 9 nucleotides match TRBD1. With 6 bases clipped from V and 0 bases from J, the junction kept 4 bases outside the gene matches. This CDR3 has 14 amino acids. CDR1 SQVTM and CDR2 ANQGSEA come from the germline V gene. The CDR3 is CSVRDRESTDTQYF. CDR3 DNA: TGCAGCGTCCGGGACAGGGAGAGCACAGATACGCAGTATTTT.

This clonotype was counted ten times or more. CDR3 DNA: TGTGCCATCAGTGTACAGGGGAACACTGAAGCTTTCTTT. As protein: CAISVQGNTEAFF. The chain links TRBV10-3 to TRBJ1-1; possible D gene TRBD1, 6 bases. This CDR3 region has 13 residues. CDR1 ENHRY and CDR2 SYGVKD come from the germline V gene. Trimming stripped 4 bases from V and 1 base from J, with 7 bases between.

This clonotype was detected many times. For the CDR3, the DNA is TGTGCCAGCAGGCCACAGCTGAATAGCAATCAGCCCCAGCATTTT. Translation gives CASRPQLNSNQPQHF. The chain couples TRBV7-2 to TRBJ1-5; D gene unclear. This CDR3 has 15 residues. Germline values: CDR1 SGHTA, CDR2 FQGNSA. V lost 6 bases, J lost 0 bases, and 12 bases lay in between.

This clonotype has a count of ten or more. V is TRBV5-1 and J is TRBJ2-2; the match to TRBD2 covers 10 bases. The V gene's germline CDR1 is SGHRS and CDR2 YFSETQ. The CDR3 runs 16 residues. Trimming cost V 3 bases and J 0 bases; bases outside gene matches: 2. CDR3 loop: CASSSLAGANTGELFF. The CDR3 DNA sequence: TGCGCCAGCAGCTCCCTAGCGGGAGCGAACACCGGGGAGCTGTTTTTT. Full variable domain (rest looked up from reference TRBV5-1 and TRBJ2-2): KAGVTQTPRYLIKTRGQQVTLSCSPISGHRSVSWYQQTPGQGLQFLFEYFSETQRNKGNFPGRFSGRQFSNSRSEMNVSTLELGDSALYLCASSSLAGANTGELFFGEGSRLTVL.

This clonotype was found many times. The V gene is TRBV25-1, the J gene TRBJ1-1; TRBD1 might be the D (6 bases). Per germline, CDR1 MGHDK and CDR2 SYGVNS. This CDR3 spans 14 amino acids. V shed 6 bases and J shed 4 bases, with 15 bases lying between them. This chain's CDR3 is CASREGGGSTEAFF. In DNA, the CDR3 is TGTGCCAGCAGGGAGGGGGGAGGAAGCACTGAAGCTTTCTTT.